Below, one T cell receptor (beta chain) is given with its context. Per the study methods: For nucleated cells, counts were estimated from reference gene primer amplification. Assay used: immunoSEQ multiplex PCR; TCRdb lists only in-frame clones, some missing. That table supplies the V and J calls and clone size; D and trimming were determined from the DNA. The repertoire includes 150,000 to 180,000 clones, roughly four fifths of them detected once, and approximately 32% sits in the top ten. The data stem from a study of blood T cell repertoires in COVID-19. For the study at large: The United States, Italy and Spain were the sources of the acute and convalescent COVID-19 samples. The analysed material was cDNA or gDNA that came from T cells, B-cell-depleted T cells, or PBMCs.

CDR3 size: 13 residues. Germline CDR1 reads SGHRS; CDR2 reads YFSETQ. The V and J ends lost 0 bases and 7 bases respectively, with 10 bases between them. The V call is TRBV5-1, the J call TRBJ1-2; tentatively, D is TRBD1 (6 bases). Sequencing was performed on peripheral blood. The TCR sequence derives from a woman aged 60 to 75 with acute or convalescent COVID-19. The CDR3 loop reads CASSLGSGVGYTF. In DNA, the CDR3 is TGCGCCAGCAGCTTGGGGTCAGGGGTTGGCTACACCTTC.